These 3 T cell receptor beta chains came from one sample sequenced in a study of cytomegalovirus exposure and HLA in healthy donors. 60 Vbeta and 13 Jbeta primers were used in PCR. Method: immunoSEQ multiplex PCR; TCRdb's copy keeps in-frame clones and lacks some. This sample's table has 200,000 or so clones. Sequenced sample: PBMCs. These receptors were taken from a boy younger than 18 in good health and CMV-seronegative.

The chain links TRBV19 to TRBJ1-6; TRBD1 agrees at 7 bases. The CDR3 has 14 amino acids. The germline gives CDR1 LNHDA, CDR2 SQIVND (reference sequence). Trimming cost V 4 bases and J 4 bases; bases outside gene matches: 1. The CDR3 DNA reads TGTGCCAGTAGTACAGGGGGTTATAATTCACCCCTCCACTTT. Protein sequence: CASSTGGYNSPLHF.

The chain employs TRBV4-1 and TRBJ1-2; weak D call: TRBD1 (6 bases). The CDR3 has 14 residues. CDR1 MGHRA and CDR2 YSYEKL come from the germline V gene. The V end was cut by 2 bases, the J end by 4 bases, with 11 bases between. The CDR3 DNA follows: TGCGCCAGCAGCCAACCTGGACAGCGCTATGGCTACACCTTC. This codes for CASSQPGQRYGYTF.

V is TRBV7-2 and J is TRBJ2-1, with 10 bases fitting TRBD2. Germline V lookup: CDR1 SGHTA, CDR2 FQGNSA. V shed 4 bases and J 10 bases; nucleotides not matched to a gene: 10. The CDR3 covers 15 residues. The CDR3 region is CASSYSGGAPEEQFF. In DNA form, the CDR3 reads TGTGCCAGCAGCTACAGCGGGGGGGCCCCGGAGGAGCAGTTCTTC.